This TCR beta chain was identified during a study of CD8 T cells in Susac syndrome. CDR1 is LNHNV, CDR2 YYDKDF, per germline (reference sequence). Trimming removed 5 bases at V and 0 bases at J, with 8 bases between. The length of the CDR3 is 13 residues. Random-hexamer reverse transcription was applied to about 0.45 to 1 ug RNA. An immunoSEQ multiplex PCR generated amplified TCR beta CDR3 products spanning 54 Vbeta and 13 Jbeta. TCRdb processed the immunoSEQ multiplex PCR reads anew with MiXCR; each CDR3 protein has one entry. The table includes 200,000 to 300,000 distinct CDR3 sequences, approximately 95% detected once.

The rearrangement links TRBV15 to TRBJ2-7; unclear D gene. The receptor was derived from a human donor with Susac syndrome. The sample taken for sequencing was CD4+ T cells from PBMCs. CDR3 DNA: TGTGCCACCAGCCTAGACCACTCCTACGAGCAGTACTTC. Translating gives CATSLDHSYEQYF.